The 18 T cell receptor beta chains below come from one sample, sequenced in a study of T-cell memory formation after mild COVID-19. TCRdb processed the 5' RACE reads anew with MiXCR; each CDR3 protein has one entry. The table lists around 300,000 distinct CDR3 sequences, around 15% of them singletons, with 22% in the top ten. The sample comprised PBMCs or a T cell subset sorted from them (not recorded which). The origin of the receptors is a man aged 18 to 30 who had mild COVID-19 (a few samples of this study predate the infection). Cell type and time point are not known.

J is TRBJ1-4 and V is TRBV4-3; the match to TRBD1 covers 8 bases. Germline assignment: CDR1 LGHNA and CDR2 YSLEER. V shed 0 bases, J shed 8 bases, and the junction held 8 bases outside the gene matches. The CDR3 contains 16 residues. CDR3 region: CASSQEMGTGGEKLFF. CDR3 bases: TGCGCCAGCAGCCAAGAAATGGGGACAGGTGGGGAAAAACTGTTTTTT.

This clonotype appeared a few times. This chain connects TRBV12-3 or TRBV12-4 to TRBJ1-5; 7 nucleotides match TRBD1. This CDR3 spans 15 amino acids. Trimming cost V 3 bases and J 2 bases; bases outside gene matches: 4. CDR3 residues: CASSFQGQGNQPQHF. CDR3 in DNA: TGTGCCAGCAGTTTTCAAGGACAGGGCAATCAGCCCCAGCATTTT.

This clonotype was seen more than once but under ten times. The chain couples TRBV4-3 to TRBJ2-3, with 12 bases matching TRBD2. J was trimmed by 4 bases and V by 0 bases; bases with no gene match: 5. Germline V gene data show CDR1 as LGHNA and CDR2 as YSLEER. The CDR3 has 17 residues. The CDR3 loop is CASSQDSASGGADTQYF. The CDR3 DNA follows: TGCGCCAGCAGCCAAGATTCGGCTAGCGGGGGGGCAGATACGCAGTATTTT.

This clonotype was seen at least ten times. The chain recombines TRBV12-3 or TRBV12-4 with TRBJ2-3; TRBD2 matches at 9 bases. V lost 6 bases, J lost 2 bases, and 6 bases stayed unmatched. The length of the CDR3 is 15 residues. CDR3 DNA: TGTGCCAGCAGCCCTAGCGGGGCTGACACAGATACGCAGTATTTT. It yields the protein CASSPSGADTDTQYF.

This clonotype was seen repeatedly, ten times or more. The gene calls are TRBV20-1 and TRBJ1-1; D call uncertain. Trimming removed 4 bases from V and 3 bases from J, with 9 bases in between. The CDR3 has 12 amino acids. CDR1 DFQATT and CDR2 SNEGSKA come from the germline V gene (reference sequence). The CDR3 coding sequence is TGCAGTGCTATGAAAGGAGACACTGAAGCTTTCTTT. Translating gives CSAMKGDTEAFF.

The V and J genes are TRBV9 and TRBJ1-3; 7 bases map to TRBD1. The CDR3 has 14 residues. Germline V CDR1 and CDR2: SGDLS, YYNGEE. The V and J ends lost 2 bases and 10 bases, in that order; junction bases with no gene match: 9. The CDR3 DNA is TGTGCCAGCAGCGTTGACGGACAGGTGGAAACCATATATTTT. It specifies CASSVDGQVETIYF.

This chain uses TRBV7-8 with TRBJ2-7; D might be TRBD1 or TRBD2, each matching 5 bases. CDR3 length equals 14 residues. The germline V and J ends were trimmed by 3 bases and 9 bases, with 18 bases remaining between them. CDR1 is SGHVS and CDR2 is FQNEAQ in the germline V gene. The CDR3 DNA follows: TGTGCCAGCAGCTTGGGGACCCACCCCGAGGGGCAGTACGTC. Translated, it gives CASSLGTHPEGQYV.

This clonotype was counted only a few times. The rearrangement uses TRBV6-5 and TRBJ1-5; 7 bases are a match to TRBD1. Germline trimming cut 8 bases from V and 0 bases from J; bases unmatched to any gene: 4. Germline loops: CDR1 MNHEY, CDR2 SVGAGI. This CDR3 is 14 amino acids long. CDR3 amino acids: CASGGGYSNQPQHF. The CDR3 coding sequence is TGTGCCAGCGGAGGGGGCTATAGCAATCAGCCCCAGCATTTT.

This clonotype was detected only a few times. This chain connects TRBV7-3 to TRBJ2-6; D might be TRBD1 (5 bases). The germline CDR1 and CDR2 sequences are SGHTA and FQGTGA. V was shortened by 5 bases and J by 0 bases, with 11 bases between the two germline ends. The CDR3 loop spans 16 amino acids. This CDR3 is CASSRDSNSGANVLTF. As DNA, the CDR3 is TGTGCCAGCAGCCGAGACAGTAACTCTGGGGCCAACGTCCTGACTTTC.

This clonotype has only a few counts. The CDR3 loop is CASSLKQLEETQYF. The CDR3, as DNA: TGTGCCAGCAGCTTGAAACAGCTAGAAGAGACCCAGTACTTC. The chain has TRBV5-6 and TRBJ2-5; D is unresolved. The CDR3 has 14 residues. Trimming shortened V by 1 base and J by 3 bases, and 10 bases separated the two germline ends. The germline V gene has CDR1 SGHDT and CDR2 YYEEEE.

This clonotype was seen only a few times. This chain uses TRBV7-9 with TRBJ2-4, with TRBD1 matching 9 bases. After removal of 3 bases from V and 8 bases from J, the junction contained 8 bases not matched to a gene. The CDR3 runs to 15 residues. Germline-derived CDR1 and CDR2 are SEHNR and FQNEAQ (reference sequence). The CDR3 loop reads CASSLGTGLRDIQYF. CDR3 sequence (DNA): TGTGCCAGCAGCTTGGGGACAGGGTTAAGAGACATTCAGTACTTC.

The chain has TRBV6-2 or TRBV6-3 and TRBJ2-3; D may correspond to TRBD1 or TRBD2 (5 bases each). Trimming stripped 11 bases from V and 5 bases from J, with 11 bases between. From germline, CDR1 is MNHEY and CDR2 SVGEGT. The CDR3 is made up of 11 amino acids. Written as DNA, the CDR3 is TGTGCCGGGGGAAAGGGAGATACGCAGTATTTT. It translates to CAGGKGDTQYF.

The V call is TRBV29-1, the J call TRBJ2-1, with TRBD2 identical over 8 bases. J lost 5 bases, V lost 2 bases, and 8 bases had no gene match. The germline V gene has CDR1 SQVTM and CDR2 ANQGSEA. The CDR3 spans 15 residues. The CDR3 loop is CSVERASGRNNEQFF. The DNA of the CDR3 is TGCAGCGTTGAAAGGGCTAGCGGGCGGAACAATGAGCAGTTCTTC.

This clonotype was detected a few times. This chain connects TRBV4-2 to TRBJ1-3, with TRBD1 matching over 9 bases. From germline, CDR1 is LGHNA and CDR2 YNFKEQ. This CDR3 has 16 residues. J gave up 4 bases and V 2 bases, and 6 bases lay outside the gene matches. The CDR3 nucleotides are TGTGCCAGCAGCCAAACCTGGGACAGGGAGGGAAACACCATATATTTT. This encodes CASSQTWDREGNTIYF.

The chain has TRBV5-6 and TRBJ2-5, with 7 nucleotides matching TRBD1. The CDR3 length is 15 residues. The J segment lost 0 bases and the V segment lost 1 base, leaving 3 bases of the junction unmatched. In germline, CDR1 is SGHDT, CDR2 YYEEEE. DNA for the CDR3: TGTGCCAGCAGCTTGAGGGGGCTGTACCAAGAGACCCAGTACTTC. Translation gives CASSLRGLYQETQYF.

This clonotype appeared a few times. The CDR3 sequence: CASSPRGRDKEYNEQFF. The CDR3 bases are TGTGCCAGCAGCCCCCGGGGCCGGGACAAAGAATACAATGAGCAGTTCTTC. V and J are TRBV7-2 and TRBJ2-1; tentatively, D is TRBD1 (6 bases). The CDR3 totals 17 residues. Germline-derived CDR1 and CDR2 are SGHTA and FQGNSA. V lost 5 bases to trimming and J lost 4 bases, with 21 bases between them.

V gene TRBV6-5 combines with J gene TRBJ1-2; D remains ambiguous. CDR1 is MNHEY, CDR2 SVGAGI, per germline. V was pared by 4 bases and J by 5 bases, with 5 bases between. This CDR3 contains 11 residues. This CDR3 is CASSSAYGYTF. CDR3 bases: TGTGCCAGCAGTTCCGCGTATGGCTACACCTTC.

This clonotype was observed a handful of times. The genes are TRBV6-2 or TRBV6-3 and TRBJ1-5; a weak D match, TRBD1 (5 bases). The V and J ends lost 5 bases and 0 bases respectively, with 11 bases between them. This CDR3 has 15 residues. Looked up from germline, CDR1 is MNHEY and CDR2 is SVGEGT. The CDR3 DNA sequence: TGTGCCAGCAGTCTGACGGGGGGTAGCAATCAGCCCCAGCATTTT. Encoded protein: CASSLTGGSNQPQHF.